The present entry profiles one TCR beta chain with its context. As to time point: pre-treatment sample, taken before nivolumab and TIL therapy. Most excised metastases sampled were pleural nodules or supraclavicular lymph nodes. Adults with stage 4 NSCLC were enrolled in a phase I trial. This sample was taken from a study of TIL therapy for anti-PD-1-resistant metastatic lung cancer. The libraries were made with immunoSEQ v3. This table comes from immunoSEQ multiplex PCR, and its TCRdb copy is limited to in-frame clones, with some not included. There are approximately 940 clones in the sample; over 70% occur only once, and roughly 9.1% lies in the top ten. This CDR3 comprises 13 residues. Trimming left V 5 bases short and J 3 bases short, with 7 bases between. Germline CDR1 reads MDHEN; CDR2 reads SYDVKM.

The J gene is TRBJ1-4, the V gene TRBV28; D gene unclear. Source: tumor tissue, taken at baseline. The receptor's source is a person aged 25 to 80 with non-small cell lung cancer. The CDR3 region is CASSRASNEKLFF. The DNA of the CDR3 is TGTGCCAGCAGTCGGGCTTCTAATGAAAAACTGTTTTTT.